This TCR beta chain is from a study of blood T cell repertoires in COVID-19. Cohorts were based on clinical histories the participants reported. TCRdb's table, derived via immunoSEQ multiplex PCR, lists solely in-frame clones and lacks some. The sample lists about 200,000 clones; 70% to 90% were seen once. The specimen sequenced was PBMCs or T cells enriched from blood (not recorded which). This TCR derives from a woman aged 40-49 years in a cohort exposed to, infected with or recovered from COVID-19 (not recorded which).

CDR3 sequence: CASSYSLGTGEQYF. The CDR3 DNA reads as TGTGCCAGCAGTTATTCTCTAGGCACTGGGGAGCAGTACTTC. The chain carries TRBV6-6 and TRBJ2-7; D is unclear. CDR3 length: 14 residues. Germline CDR1 is MNHNY and CDR2 is SVGAGI (reference sequence). V lost 3 bases, J lost 7 bases, and 16 bases lay in between.